This T cell receptor beta chain is from a study of cytomegalovirus exposure and HLA in healthy donors. The CDR3 has 17 residues. CDR1 and CDR2 from the germline V gene are SGHTS and YDEGEE. J gave up 8 bases and V 4 bases, and 18 bases lay outside the gene matches. PCR primers comprised 60 Vbeta and 13 Jbeta primers. Original analysis: Approximately 10 million shared chains were among around 80 million unique TCR beta chains counted in a later analysis. TCRdb keeps only in-frame clones here, not all; method: immunoSEQ multiplex PCR. For V, J and clone size, that table is used; D and trimming come from the DNA. The data show around 140,000 clones, 75% to 80% seen once. Of note for this clone: Its cognate antigen is unknown.

The study's findings and limits: A prior analysis recorded that most TCR beta V segments were productive about 87% or about 30% of the time. For TCR beta chains, V- and J-gene trimming was later linked to a missense DCLRE1C variant. Per published accounts, TCR beta sequences correctly predicted the HLA-A and HLA-B alleles of most subjects.

This sequence joins TRBV5-8 and TRBJ2-1; 7 bases align to TRBD2. The sequence came from a male donor in good health and CMV-seronegative. Input material: PBMCs. The CDR3 reads CASSAAPSGPPGDEQFF. The CDR3 nucleotides are TGTGCCAGCAGCGCGGCCCCTAGCGGTCCCCCGGGGGATGAGCAGTTCTTC.